The rows below give T cell receptor beta chains drawn from one sample of a study of T cell repertoires in cytomegalovirus infection. No cognate antigen is known for these TCRs. TCRdb independently ran MiXCR on the reads; one entry per CDR3 protein. The sample consists of a few hundred thousand distinct CDR3 sequences, 40% of them appearing once. The sample was cultured PBMCs, taken from culture after CMV antigen stimulation. The receptor source for this set is a human donor in good health (CMV status not recorded). Some clones in this sample may be carry-over from other donors' samples. Each CDR3 is given with its conserved first and last residue. D genes are given only for firm matches. Not every row has a clone size; where given, it reads once, few, many or a size class.

>TRBJ2-1|once|TRBD2|TRBV4-2
CASSQRRTSINEQFF
>TRBJ2-1|.|TRBD2|TRBV6-8
CASSYTAGTSGRNEQFF
>TRBJ2-7|.|TRBD1|TRBV4-3
CASSQDAGTGGSYEQYF
>TRBJ1-1|.|.|TRBV12-3/TRBV12-4
CASSRQIEAFF
>TRBJ1-6|few|.|TRBV7-2
CASSLETYSPLHF
>TRBJ1-5|.|.|TRBV6-6
CASSSPGEDSNQPQHF
>TRBJ2-1|few|.|TRBV7-2
CASTGAPHNEQFF
>TRBJ1-5|few|.|TRBV7-6
CASSLRGAGNQPQHF
>TRBJ2-2|many|.|TRBV7-6
CASSFPGSVSGELFF
>TRBJ2-7|many|TRBD1|TRBV7-2
CASSLQTGTGSYEQYF
>TRBJ2-6|few|.|TRBV11-2
CASSLGANGGPGANVLTF
>TRBJ2-2|.|.|TRBV6-5
CASSLAEAGELFF
>TRBJ1-6|.|.|TRBV4-1
CASSQVGTSRGSPLHF
>TRBJ2-1|.|.|TRBV6-5
CASRVYNEQFF
>TRBJ2-5|.|.|TRBV2
CASKVSETQYF
>TRBJ1-5|.|TRBD1|TRBV12-5
CASGSGQGTYSNQPQHF
>TRBJ2-5|many|.|TRBV7-2
CASSLGQVGGWTQYF
>TRBJ2-2|.|TRBD2|TRBV6-8
CASSYSFGTTQGGLFF
>TRBJ2-3|.|.|TRBV18
CASSPGADHTDTQYF
>TRBJ1-2|.|.|TRBV5-4
CASSTGQGRDGYTF
>TRBJ2-2|.|.|TRBV28
CASSTPAGTGELFF
>TRBJ2-5|.|TRBD2|TRBV6-8
CASSFTGRGETQYF
>TRBJ2-4|.|TRBD2|TRBV11-1
CASSRGTSEAKNIQYF
>TRBJ2-5|few|.|TRBV4-2
CASSPSSGATQETQYF
>TRBJ2-7|.|.|TRBV7-9
CASSPYSSHEQYF
>TRBJ1-3|.|.|TRBV3-1
CASSQDVPVSGNTIYF
>TRBJ2-7|.|.|TRBV4-3
CASSQQVAGQGYEQYF
>TRBJ1-3|.|TRBD1|TRBV12-3/TRBV12-4
CASRLQGDGNTIYF
>TRBJ2-1|few|TRBD1|TRBV7-2
CASSVLGQGIFF
>TRBJ2-3|few|TRBD1|TRBV11-2
CASSSTSGTGSTDTQYF
>TRBJ2-5|.|TRBD1|TRBV10-3
CAISPGTGGTQYF
>TRBJ2-3|.|TRBD2|TRBV4-3
CASSKSGLAGTDTQYF
>TRBJ1-5|.|.|TRBV12-3/TRBV12-4
CASSLLDQGWGQPQHF
>TRBJ2-1|few|.|TRBV7-2
CASSFPTHNEQFF
>TRBJ2-7|few|.|TRBV5-1
CASSLAMGSLGYEQYF